These 8 T cell receptor beta chains originate from one sample sequenced in a study of T cells in Graves' hyperthyroidism and ophthalmopathy. Amplification targeted TCR beta CDR3 regions from RNA transcripts. Primed by the HTBI set, a first-round RT-PCR was run on the TCR CDR3. TCRdb reanalysed the multiplex PCR reads using MiXCR and keeps one entry per CDR3 protein. The sample lists around 620,000 distinct CDR3 sequences, 13% to 15% seen once, with over 6% in the top ten. The specimen sequenced was blood. Receptor source: a woman aged 18-29 years with Graves' ophthalmopathy.

This clonotype was seen repeatedly, ten times or more. The chain has TRBV5-5 and TRBJ1-2; D is uncertain. Trimming cost V 2 bases and J 5 bases, with 13 bases left between them. The germline gives CDR1 SGHKS, CDR2 YYEKEE (reference sequence). This CDR3 is built from 14 residues. CDR3 coding DNA: TGTGCCAGCAGCTTAGAGTTCGTACATTATGGCTACACCTTC. Its translation: CASSLEFVHYGYTF.

This clonotype occurred many times. The chain combines TRBV3-1 with TRBJ1-5; D might be TRBD1 (5 bases). Trimming removed 0 bases at V and 2 bases at J, with 11 bases between. The germline gives CDR1 LGHDT, CDR2 YNNKEL (reference sequence). The CDR3 loop spans 16 amino acids. The CDR3 is CASSQDQRGGNQPQHF. The CDR3 DNA sequence: TGTGCCAGCAGCCAAGATCAACGGGGCGGCAATCAGCCCCAGCATTTT.

The rearrangement links TRBV10-3 to TRBJ2-1; D call uncertain. Trimming left V 11 bases short and J 4 bases short, with 15 bases between. Germline V gene sequence: CDR1 ENHRY, CDR2 SYGVKD. This CDR3 has 13 amino acids. CDR3 in amino acids: CALLVSPYNEQFF. The CDR3 DNA is TGTGCCCTCCTAGTCTCGCCGTACAATGAGCAGTTCTTC.

This clonotype was counted ten times or more. The V call is TRBV7-3, the J call TRBJ1-1; maybe TRBD1 (6 bases). V was shortened by 2 bases and J by 4 bases, with 11 bases between the two germline ends. Germline V CDR1 and CDR2: SGHTA, FQGTGA. The CDR3 consists of 14 residues. DNA for the CDR3: TGTGCCAGCAGCTTAGATGCCAGGGGCACTGAAGCTTTCTTT. Its protein product is CASSLDARGTEAFF.

This clonotype was detected ten times or more. V gene TRBV27 combines with J gene TRBJ1-1, with D perhaps matching TRBD1 (5 bases). Germline V gene sequence: CDR1 MNHEY, CDR2 SMNVEV (reference sequence). CDR3 length: 14 amino acids. Trimming cost V 2 bases and J 5 bases, with 12 bases left between them. As DNA, the CDR3 is TGTGCCAGCAGTTTAACGACAGAGAGAACTGAAGCTTTCTTT. It yields the protein CASSLTTERTEAFF.

V and J are TRBV2 and TRBJ2-5; 8 nucleotides match TRBD2. V was pared by 4 bases and J by 5 bases, with 3 bases of the junction left unmatched. The length of the CDR3 is 13 residues. Germline lookup yields CDR1 SNHLY and CDR2 FYNNEI. The CDR3 spells CASSGLARETQYF. The CDR3, as DNA: TGTGCCAGCAGTGGACTAGCGAGGGAGACCCAGTACTTC.

The sample holds many counts of this clonotype. V is TRBV27 and J is TRBJ2-5; 7 nucleotides line up with TRBD2. Germline assignment: CDR1 MNHEY and CDR2 SMNVEV (reference sequence). The CDR3 runs to 15 residues. V trimming: 2 bases; J trimming: 5 bases; junction bases outside the gene matches: 8. The CDR3 coding sequence is TGTGCCAGCAGTTTAGGGGGGGAGAAACTGGAGACCCAGTACTTC. This encodes CASSLGGEKLETQYF.

The table lists this clonotype with many counts. The J gene is TRBJ2-7, the V gene TRBV7-9; the D gene is possibly TRBD2 (6 bases). The CDR3 runs 15 residues. CDR1 is SEHNR and CDR2 is FQNEAQ in the germline V gene (reference sequence). Trimming stripped 6 bases from V and 3 bases from J, with 18 bases between. The chain's CDR3 is CASSHIAAANYEQYF. CDR3 in DNA: TGTGCCAGCAGTCATATAGCGGCCGCGAACTACGAGCAGTACTTC.